This T cell receptor beta chain was identified during a study of neoadjuvant anti-PD-1 for oral cavity cancer. Study-level results: Greater tumor shrinkage accompanied bigger post-treatment sizes of preexisting clones.

Measured with immunoSEQ multiplex PCR; TCRdb has only the in-frame clones, and not every one. The table has approximately 12,000 clones, roughly 60% seen once. Stage II-IVA oral cavity squamous cell carcinoma was new and untreated by systemic or radiation therapy. This CDR3 has 15 amino acids. Germline V gives CDR1 SGHTA, CDR2 FQGTGA. V was trimmed by 2 bases and J by 3 bases, leaving 14 bases between them. For this clone: Antigen unknown.

This material consisted of tumor tissue, taken before nivolumab (anti-PD-1) treatment. The TCR sequence derives from a person aged 35-80 years with oral cavity squamous cell carcinoma. This rearrangement joins TRBV7-3 to TRBJ2-7; a possible D gene is TRBD2 (6 bases). The CDR3, as DNA: TGTGCCAGCAGCTTAGAGAGGGCGGGGTACTACGAGCAGTACTTC. The encoded protein is CASSLERAGYYEQYF.